This paragraph covers one TCR beta chain sequence. The use of genomic DNA as template underpinned the TCR beta VDJ and CDR3 profiling. Each CDR3 protein gets one entry after TCRdb re-called the reads with MiXCR. The sample includes around 200,000 distinct CDR3 sequences, approximately 52% of them seen just once. Germline V gene sequence: CDR1 LNHNV, CDR2 YYDKDF (reference sequence). Deletions cut 3 bases from V and 8 bases from J, with 19 bases between. CDR3 length: 16 amino acids. Previously, flow cytometry had revealed CD8+CD57+ cell expansion in the patients chosen for sequencing. The patients, all of them, had severe acquired aplastic anemia. This sample was included in a study of CD8+CD57+ T cells in acquired aplastic anemia.

V gene TRBV15 combines with J gene TRBJ1-4, with D unclear. Sequencing was carried out using sorted CD4+, CD8+, or CD8+CD57+ T cells (not recorded which) from PBMCs. The TCR comes from a human donor with aplastic anemia. CDR3 amino acids: CATSSIEDFPLEKLFF. DNA of the CDR3: TGTGCCACCAGCAGCATAGAGGACTTCCCGCTAGAAAAACTGTTTTTT.